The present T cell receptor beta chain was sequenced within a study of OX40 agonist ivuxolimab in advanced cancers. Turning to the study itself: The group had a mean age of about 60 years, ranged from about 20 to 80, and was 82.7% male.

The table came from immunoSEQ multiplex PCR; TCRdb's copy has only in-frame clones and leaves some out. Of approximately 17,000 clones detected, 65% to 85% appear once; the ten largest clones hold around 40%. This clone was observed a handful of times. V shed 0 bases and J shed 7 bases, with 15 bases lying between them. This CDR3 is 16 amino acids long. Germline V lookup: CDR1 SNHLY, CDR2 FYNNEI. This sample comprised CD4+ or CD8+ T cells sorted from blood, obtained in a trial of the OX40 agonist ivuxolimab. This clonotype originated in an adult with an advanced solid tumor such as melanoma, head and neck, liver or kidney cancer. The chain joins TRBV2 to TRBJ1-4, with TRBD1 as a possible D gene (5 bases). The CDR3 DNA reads TGTGCCAGCAGTGAAGCGCTGGCAGCTGGGGGTGAAAAACTGTTTTTT. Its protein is CASSEALAAGGEKLFF.